The 19 T cell receptor beta chains given below trace back to one sample, sequenced in a study of T cells in Graves' hyperthyroidism and ophthalmopathy (dated by TCRdb to the late 2010s). Library method: multiplex PCR. The sequencing machine was an Illumina HiSeq 2000. The TCR beta CDR3 regions were amplified from RNA transcripts. The first round of RT-PCR for the TCR CDR3 was performed with the HTBI primer set and the Qiagen OneStep RT-PCR kit. TCRdb itself trimmed the public reads at Q25 with fastp, ran MiXCR and retained productive beta chains. For every CDR3 protein sequence, its rows merge into one entry that carries the most common genes and DNA. The sample yields approximately 380,000 distinct CDR3 sequences; approximately 17% were counted once. The ten largest make up 40% to 45% of the sample. The source material was blood. The source is a man younger than 35 with Graves' ophthalmopathy.

V is TRBV13 and J is TRBJ1-6, with D tentatively TRBD1 (5 bases). The ends were cut back, 10 bases at V and 6 bases at J, with 19 bases in the middle. This CDR3 has 15 amino acids. CDR1 is PRHDT and CDR2 is FYEKMQ in the germline V gene (reference sequence). The CDR3 nucleotides read TGTGCCACCTCCTTGGGGCCCGCCACTAATTCACCCCTCCACTTT. The encoded protein is CATSLGPATNSPLHF.

The sample holds a few counts of this clonotype. The chain combines TRBV6-1 with TRBJ2-5; TRBD2 agrees at 12 bases. The V gene's germline CDR1 is MNHNS and CDR2 SASEGT. The CDR3 loop spans 17 amino acids. V gave up 5 bases and J gave up 5 bases; unmatched junction bases: 12. In DNA form, the CDR3 reads TGTGCCAGCAGTACCTGGGATCTAGCGGGGGGGCGGGAGACCCAGTACTTC. Protein: CASSTWDLAGGRETQYF.

The chain is built from TRBV14 and TRBJ2-2; D gene ambiguous. V lost 4 bases, J lost 4 bases, and 7 bases lay in between. CDR1 and CDR2 from the germline V gene are SGHDN and FVKESK. The CDR3 spans 13 residues. CDR3 amino acids: CASSPVGTGELFF. CDR3 nucleotides: TGTGCCAGCAGCCCCGTCGGCACCGGGGAGCTGTTTTTT. The variable domain in full, completed from reference TRBV14 and TRBJ2-2, reads EAGVTQFPSHSVIEKGQTVTLRCDPISGHDNLYWYRRVMGKEIKFLLHFVKESKQDESGMPNNRFLAERTGGTYSTLKVQPAELEDSGVYFCASSPVGTGELFFGEGSRLTVL.

Many counts were recorded for this clonotype. The chain carries TRBV10-3 and TRBJ1-4, with a possible D match to TRBD1 (5 bases). The CDR3 consists of 14 residues. CDR1 and CDR2 (germline): ENHRY, SYGVKD. Trimming stripped 2 bases from V and 8 bases from J, with 12 bases between. The CDR3 loop is CAISEGRDGEKLFF. CDR3 nucleotide sequence: TGTGCCATCAGTGAGGGACGGGACGGGGAAAAACTGTTTTTT.

This clonotype was picked up many times. The chain has TRBV12-3 or TRBV12-4 and TRBJ1-1; D is perhaps TRBD1 (5 bases). The ends were cut back, 6 bases at V and 1 base at J, with 15 bases in the middle. The CDR3 is 15 residues long. In DNA, the CDR3 is TGTGCCAGCAGCCCGTGGGGCTTAGGGAACACTGAAGCTTTCTTT. This codes for CASSPWGLGNTEAFF.

The chain recombines TRBV15 with TRBJ2-7; 7 bases line up with TRBD2. With V trimmed by 5 bases and J by 3 bases, 13 bases remained unmatched. This CDR3 region has 16 residues. Per germline, CDR1 LNHNV and CDR2 YYDKDF (reference sequence). The CDR3 is CATSPRGGANDYEQYF. The CDR3 DNA sequence: TGTGCCACCAGCCCACGGGGAGGGGCTAACGACTACGAGCAGTACTTC.

The J gene is TRBJ2-3, the V gene TRBV13, with 8 nucleotides matching TRBD1. V gave up 4 bases and J gave up 5 bases; unmatched junction bases: 5. Germline loops: CDR1 PRHDT, CDR2 FYEKMQ (reference sequence). The CDR3 loop spans 14 amino acids. In DNA form, the CDR3 reads TGTGCCAGCAGCTCTCAACAGGGGGGAGATACGCAGTATTTT. It is translated as CASSSQQGGDTQYF.

This clonotype was observed at least ten times. The chain joins TRBV12-3 or TRBV12-4 to TRBJ1-6, with 10 bases lining up with TRBD1. With V trimmed by 4 bases and J by 10 bases, 10 bases remained unmatched. The CDR3 consists of 16 residues. The CDR3 sequence: CASSSPRQGAGSPLHF. Written as DNA, the CDR3 is TGTGCCAGCAGTTCCCCACGACAGGGGGCTGGCTCACCCCTCCACTTT.

V gene TRBV20-1 combines with J gene TRBJ1-1, with 7 bases aligning to TRBD1. The CDR3 runs 15 residues. Germline trimming cut 5 bases from V and 1 base from J; bases unmatched to any gene: 10. Germline assignment: CDR1 DFQATT and CDR2 SNEGSKA (reference sequence). Written as DNA, the CDR3 is TGCAGTGCTCCCCCGAGGGCAGGGGGGAACACTGAAGCTTTCTTT. Protein: CSAPPRAGGNTEAFF.

In its sample, this clonotype was seen a few times. The chain couples TRBV3-1 to TRBJ1-4, with 8 bases aligning to TRBD1. V was clipped by 3 bases and J by 0 bases; unmatched bases: 6. The CDR3 length is 17 residues. The germline gives CDR1 LGHDT, CDR2 YNNKEL (reference sequence). For the CDR3, the DNA is TGTGCCAGCAGCCATTCGGCAGGGGGCGCAACTAATGAAAAACTGTTTTTT. This translates into CASSHSAGGATNEKLFF.

About this clonotype itself: A read error may explain this, as a much larger clone is one base away. The chain recombines TRBV28 with TRBJ2-2; 12 bases line up with TRBD2. The CDR3 is 16 residues long. Germline loops: CDR1 MDHEN, CDR2 SYDVKM. Trimming took 4 bases from V and 1 from J; bases not matched to a gene: 1. As DNA, the CDR3 is TGTGCCAGCAGTTCTAGCGGGGGGGAGAACACCGGGGAGCTGTTTTTT. As protein: CASSSSGGENTGELFF.

V usage is TRBV4-1 and J usage is TRBJ2-2, with D uncertain. This CDR3 spans 16 amino acids. The ends were cut back, 0 bases at V and 1 base at J, with 9 bases in the middle. Germline values: CDR1 MGHRA, CDR2 YSYEKL. CDR3 in DNA: TGCGCCAGCAGCCAAGAGTGGCAGGTGAACACCGGGGAGCTGTTTTTT. Amino acids: CASSQEWQVNTGELFF.

The V call is TRBV15, the J call TRBJ2-6; D not resolved. V was cut by 1 base and J by 2 bases, with 9 bases left in between. CDR3 length equals 16 residues. Per germline, CDR1 LNHNV and CDR2 YYDKDF (reference sequence). CDR3 nucleotides: TGTGCCACCAGCAGAGCCCGAAACGCTGGGGCCAACGTCCTGACTTTC. It encodes CATSRARNAGANVLTF.

The rearrangement uses TRBV12-3 or TRBV12-4 and TRBJ2-7; no reliable D call. The CDR3 contains 13 residues. The V end lost 5 bases, the J end lost 4 bases, and 12 bases lay between the germline ends. The CDR3 sequence is CASSPGQKYEQYF. CDR3 in DNA: TGTGCCAGCAGTCCGGGCCAGAAGTACGAGCAGTACTTC.

This clonotype was seen only a few times. The CDR3 sequence: CASRSRTSGNNEQFF. CDR3 bases: TGTGCCAGCAGAAGCCGGACTAGCGGGAACAATGAGCAGTTCTTC. The chain employs TRBV6-2 or TRBV6-3 and TRBJ2-1; 12 positions agree with TRBD2. Trimming at V came to 6 bases and at J to 5 bases, leaving 5 bases not matched to a gene. CDR1 MNHEY and CDR2 SVGEGT come from the germline V gene. CDR3 length: 15 amino acids.

This chain uses TRBV5-6 with TRBJ1-6, with D uncertain. There are 16 residues in the CDR3. Germline-derived CDR1 and CDR2 are SGHDT and YYEEEE. V was cut by 1 base and J by 4 bases, with 12 bases left in between. The CDR3 reads CASSLQFSLYNSPLHF. For the CDR3, the DNA is TGTGCCAGCAGCTTGCAGTTCAGCCTATATAATTCACCCCTCCACTTT.

This clonotype turned up a few times. V gene TRBV4-1 combines with J gene TRBJ2-5, with 11 bases aligning to TRBD1. The V segment lost 3 bases and the J segment 1 base; nucleotides outside the gene matches: 7. There are 17 residues in the CDR3. CDR1 is MGHRA, CDR2 YSYEKL, per germline. The CDR3 nucleotides are TGCGCCAGCAGCCATCTCGGACAGGGGGCTCTCCAAGAGACCCAGTACTTC. Its protein product is CASSHLGQGALQETQYF.

Many counts were recorded for this clonotype. The chain joins TRBV6-1 to TRBJ1-3; 7 bases fit TRBD1. CDR1 and CDR2 from the germline V gene are MNHNS and SASEGT. V lost 5 bases to trimming and J lost 7 bases; unmatched junction nucleotides: 14. The CDR3 covers 16 residues. CDR3 residues: CASSQGQVPFGNTIYF. CDR3 DNA sequence: TGTGCCAGCAGTCAAGGACAGGTCCCCTTCGGGAACACCATATATTTT.

In its sample, this clonotype was seen many times. The CDR3 loop is CASTGTDSYNEQFF. The CDR3 DNA sequence: TGTGCCAGCACCGGGACCGACTCCTACAATGAGCAGTTCTTC. The rearrangement joins TRBV2 to TRBJ2-1; either TRBD1 or TRBD2 may supply D (5 bases each). Trimming stripped 7 bases from V and 0 bases from J, with 10 bases between. The CDR3 has 14 residues. CDR1 is SNHLY and CDR2 is FYNNEI in the germline V gene.